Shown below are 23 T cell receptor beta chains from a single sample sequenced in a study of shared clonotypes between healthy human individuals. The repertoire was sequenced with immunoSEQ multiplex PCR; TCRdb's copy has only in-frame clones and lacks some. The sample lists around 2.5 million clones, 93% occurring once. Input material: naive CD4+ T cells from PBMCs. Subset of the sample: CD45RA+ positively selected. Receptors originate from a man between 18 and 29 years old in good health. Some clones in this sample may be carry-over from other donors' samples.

The CDR3 DNA reads TGCGCCAGCAGCCCGGACCCCCCCCAGCAAAAACTGTTTTTT. This codes for CASSPDPPQQKLFF. The gene calls are TRBV5-1 and TRBJ1-4; no definite D call. The length of the CDR3 is 14 residues. V lost 4 bases, J lost 9 bases, and 16 bases lay in between. Per the germline V gene, CDR1 is SGHRS and CDR2 is YFSETQ. The full variable domain, its missing parts supplied by reference TRBV5-1 and TRBJ1-4, is KAGVTQTPRYLIKTRGQQVTLSCSPISGHRSVSWYQQTPGQGLQFLFEYFSETQRNKGNFPGRFSGRQFSNSRSEMNVSTLELGDSALYLCASSPDPPQQKLFFGSGTQLSVL.

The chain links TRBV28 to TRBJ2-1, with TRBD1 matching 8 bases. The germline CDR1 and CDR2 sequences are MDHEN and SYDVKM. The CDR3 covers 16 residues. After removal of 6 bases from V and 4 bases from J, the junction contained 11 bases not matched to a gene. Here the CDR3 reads CASSRPGQVRYNEQFF. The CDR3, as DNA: TGTGCCAGCAGCAGACCGGGACAGGTGAGGTACAATGAGCAGTTCTTC.

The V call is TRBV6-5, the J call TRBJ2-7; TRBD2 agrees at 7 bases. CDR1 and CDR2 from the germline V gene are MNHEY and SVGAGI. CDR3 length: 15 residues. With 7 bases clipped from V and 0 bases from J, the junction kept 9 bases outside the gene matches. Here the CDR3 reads CASIKRAGSSYEQYF. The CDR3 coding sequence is TGTGCCAGCATAAAAAGAGCGGGGTCCTCCTACGAGCAGTACTTC.

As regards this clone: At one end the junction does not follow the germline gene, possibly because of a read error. In DNA form, the CDR3 reads TGTGCCAGCAGAGCGTTAGGCGCACCCCTAGTCCAAGGGGAGCTGCTTTTT. It specifies CASRALGAPLVQGELLF. The rearrangement links TRBV27 to TRBJ2-2; TRBD1 or TRBD2 may be the D gene (5 bases each). Germline V gene data show CDR1 as MNHEY and CDR2 as SMNVEV (reference sequence). The CDR3 is made up of 17 amino acids.

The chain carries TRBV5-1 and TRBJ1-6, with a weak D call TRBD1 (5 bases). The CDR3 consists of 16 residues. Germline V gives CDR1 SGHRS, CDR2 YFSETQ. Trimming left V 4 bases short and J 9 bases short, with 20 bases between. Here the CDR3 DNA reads TGCGCCAGCAGCCCCTACGGGGCCGGTGGTGGTTCACCCCTCCACTTT. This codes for CASSPYGAGGGSPLHF.

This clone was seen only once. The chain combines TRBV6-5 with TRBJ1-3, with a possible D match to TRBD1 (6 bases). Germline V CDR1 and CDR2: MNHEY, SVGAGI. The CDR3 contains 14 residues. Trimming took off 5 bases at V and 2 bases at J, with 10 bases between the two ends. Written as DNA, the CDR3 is TGTGCCAGCAGTACAGGGAACGCTGGAAACACCATATATTTT. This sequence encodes CASSTGNAGNTIYF.

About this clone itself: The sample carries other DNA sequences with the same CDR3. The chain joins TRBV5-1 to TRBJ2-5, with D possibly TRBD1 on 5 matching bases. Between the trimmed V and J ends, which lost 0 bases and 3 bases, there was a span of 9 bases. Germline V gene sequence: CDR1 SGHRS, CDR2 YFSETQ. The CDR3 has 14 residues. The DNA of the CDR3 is TGCGCCAGCAGCTTGGAGGGCAGGGAAGAGACCCAGTACTTC. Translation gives CASSLEGREETQYF. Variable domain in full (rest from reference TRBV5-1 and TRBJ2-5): KAGVTQTPRYLIKTRGQQVTLSCSPISGHRSVSWYQQTPGQGLQFLFEYFSETQRNKGNFPGRFSGRQFSNSRSEMNVSTLELGDSALYLCASSLEGREETQYFGPGTRLLVL.

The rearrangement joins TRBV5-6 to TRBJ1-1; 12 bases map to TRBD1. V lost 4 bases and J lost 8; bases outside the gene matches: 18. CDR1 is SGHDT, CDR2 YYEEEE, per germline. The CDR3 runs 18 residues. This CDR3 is CASSGRLPGQGAYAEAFF. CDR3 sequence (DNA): TGTGCCAGCAGCGGGCGATTACCGGGACAGGGGGCATACGCCGAAGCTTTCTTT.

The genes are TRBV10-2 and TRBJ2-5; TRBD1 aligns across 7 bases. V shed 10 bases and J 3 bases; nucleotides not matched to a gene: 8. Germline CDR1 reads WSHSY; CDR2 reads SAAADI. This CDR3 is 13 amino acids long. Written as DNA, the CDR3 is TGCGCCACCGTCCGGACAGGCGAAGAGACCCAGTACTTC. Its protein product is CATVRTGEETQYF.

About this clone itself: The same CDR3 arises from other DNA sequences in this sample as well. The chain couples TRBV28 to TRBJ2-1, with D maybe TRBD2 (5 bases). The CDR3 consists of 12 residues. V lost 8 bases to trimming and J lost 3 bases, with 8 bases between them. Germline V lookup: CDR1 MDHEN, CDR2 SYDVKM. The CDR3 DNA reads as TGTGCCAGCGGAGGACTCTACAATGAGCAGTTCTTC. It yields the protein CASGGLYNEQFF. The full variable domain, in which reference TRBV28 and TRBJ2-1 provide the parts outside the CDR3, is DVKVTQSSRYLVKRTGEKVFLECVQDMDHENMFWYRQDPGLGLRLIYFSYDVKMKEKGDIPEGYSVSREKKERFSLILESASTNQTSMYLCASGGLYNEQFFGPGTRLTVL.

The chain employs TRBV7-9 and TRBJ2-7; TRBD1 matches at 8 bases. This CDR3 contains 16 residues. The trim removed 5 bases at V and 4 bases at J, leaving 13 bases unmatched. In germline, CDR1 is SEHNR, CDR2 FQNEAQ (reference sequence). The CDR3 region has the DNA TGTGCCAGCAGCCGAGAATGGACAGGGTTAAGGTACGAGCAGTACTTC. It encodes CASSREWTGLRYEQYF.

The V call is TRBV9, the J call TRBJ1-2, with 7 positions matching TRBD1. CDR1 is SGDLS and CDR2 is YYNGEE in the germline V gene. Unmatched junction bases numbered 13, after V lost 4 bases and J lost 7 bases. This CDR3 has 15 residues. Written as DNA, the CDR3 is TGTGCCAGCAGCCCCATAGGGACAGCCCCGGGTGGCTACACCTTC. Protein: CASSPIGTAPGGYTF.

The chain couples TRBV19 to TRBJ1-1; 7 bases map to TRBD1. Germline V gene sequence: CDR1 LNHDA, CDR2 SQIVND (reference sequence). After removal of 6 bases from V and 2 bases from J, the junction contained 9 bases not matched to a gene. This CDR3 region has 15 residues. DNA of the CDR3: TGTGCCAGTAGCGGGACCGGGACAGAAAACACTGAAGCTTTCTTT. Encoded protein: CASSGTGTENTEAFF.

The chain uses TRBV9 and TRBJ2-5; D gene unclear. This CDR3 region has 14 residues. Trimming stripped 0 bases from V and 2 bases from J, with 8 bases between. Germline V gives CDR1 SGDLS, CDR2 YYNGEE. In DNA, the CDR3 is TGTGCCAGCAGCGTAGACGGCACTCAAGAGACCCAGTACTTC. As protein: CASSVDGTQETQYF.

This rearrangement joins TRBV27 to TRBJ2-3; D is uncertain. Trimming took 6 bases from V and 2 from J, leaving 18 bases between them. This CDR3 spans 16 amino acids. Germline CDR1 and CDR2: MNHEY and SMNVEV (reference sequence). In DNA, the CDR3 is TGTGCCAGCAGCTCACCATGGGCTTCCAACACAGATACGCAGTATTTT. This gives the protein CASSSPWASNTDTQYF.

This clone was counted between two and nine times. CDR3: CASSAVGVNTEAFF. The CDR3, as DNA: TGTGCCAGCAGTGCAGTTGGGGTGAACACTGAAGCTTTCTTT. The chain couples TRBV28 to TRBJ1-1; no definite D call. The germline V gene has CDR1 MDHEN and CDR2 SYDVKM. The CDR3 totals 14 residues. Between the trimmed V and J ends, which lost 5 bases and 0 bases, there was a span of 10 bases.

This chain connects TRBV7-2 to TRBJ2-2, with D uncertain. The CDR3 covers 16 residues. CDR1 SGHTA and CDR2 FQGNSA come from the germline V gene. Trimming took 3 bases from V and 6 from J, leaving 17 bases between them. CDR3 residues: CASSFTHISQSGELFF. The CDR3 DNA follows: TGTGCCAGCAGCTTTACCCACATCTCGCAATCCGGGGAGCTGTTTTTT.

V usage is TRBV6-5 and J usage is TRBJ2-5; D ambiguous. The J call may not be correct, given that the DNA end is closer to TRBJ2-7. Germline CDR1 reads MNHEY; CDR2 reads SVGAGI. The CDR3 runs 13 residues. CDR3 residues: CASSYSTTAEQYF. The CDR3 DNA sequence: TGTGCCAGCAGTTACTCAACGACTGCCGAGCAGTACTTC.

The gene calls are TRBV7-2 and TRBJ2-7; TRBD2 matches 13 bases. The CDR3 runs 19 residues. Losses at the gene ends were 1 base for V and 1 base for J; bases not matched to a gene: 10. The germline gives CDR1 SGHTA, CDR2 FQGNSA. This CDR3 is CASSLVLAPGLAGSYEQYF. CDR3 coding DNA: TGTGCCAGCAGCTTAGTTTTGGCTCCGGGACTAGCGGGGTCCTACGAGCAGTACTTC.

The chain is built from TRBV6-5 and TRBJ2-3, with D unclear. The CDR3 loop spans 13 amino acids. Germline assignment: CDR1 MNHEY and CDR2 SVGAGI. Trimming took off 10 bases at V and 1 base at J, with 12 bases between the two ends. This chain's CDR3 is CATSRAGTDTQYF. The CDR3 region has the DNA TGTGCCACCTCCCGGGCGGGCACAGATACGCAGTATTTT.

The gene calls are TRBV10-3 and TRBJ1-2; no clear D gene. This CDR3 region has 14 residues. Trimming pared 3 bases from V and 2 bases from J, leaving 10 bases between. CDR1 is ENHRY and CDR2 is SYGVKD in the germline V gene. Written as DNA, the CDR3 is TGTGCCATCAGTGACCCCCCGGGGAACTATGGCTACACCTTC. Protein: CAISDPPGNYGYTF.

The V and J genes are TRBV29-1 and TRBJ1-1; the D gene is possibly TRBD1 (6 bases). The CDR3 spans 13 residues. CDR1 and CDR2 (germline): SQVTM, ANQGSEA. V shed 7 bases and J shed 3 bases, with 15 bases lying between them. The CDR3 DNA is TGCAGCGGGAAAGAGGACAGATACACTGAAGCTTTCTTT. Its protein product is CSGKEDRYTEAFF.

DNA of the CDR3: TGTGCCATCAGCCCTCCGCCCAACTACAATGAGCAGTTCTTC. Amino acid sequence: CAISPPPNYNEQFF. J is TRBJ2-1 and V is TRBV10-3; no clear D gene. Between the trimmed V and J ends, which lost 6 bases and 3 bases, there was a span of 12 bases. From germline, CDR1 is ENHRY and CDR2 SYGVKD. This CDR3 has 14 residues.